This is a list of T cell receptor beta chains from one sample in a study of response to subunit inactivated influenza vaccine. Via MiXCR, TCRdb re-called the RT-PCR reads, giving one row per CDR3 protein. The table has 300,000 to 350,000 distinct CDR3 sequences, about a fifth seen once. The sample was PBMCs from blood, taken roughly 20 months after vaccination. Source of these receptors: a man aged 50 to 75 who received an inactivated influenza vaccine. Each CDR3 is given with its conserved first and last residue. D genes are given only for firm matches. The size entry is marked missing in some rows and otherwise reads once, few, many or a size class.

d_call	clone_size	v_call	j_call	cdr3_nt	cdr3_aa
NA	NA	TRBV4-2	TRBJ2-7	TGTGCCAGCAGCCAAGATCTTGCCAGCTTGTACGAGCAGTACTTC	CASSQDLASLYEQYF
NA	NA	TRBV5-1	TRBJ1-6	TGCGCCAGCAGTCGACAGACCCGTAGGGCCCTCCACTTT	CASSRQTRRALHF
TRBD2	NA	TRBV7-2	TRBJ2-3	TGTGCCAGCAGCTTAATAGCGGGGGGATCCACAGATACGCAGTATTTT	CASSLIAGGSTDTQYF
NA	NA	TRBV10-1	TRBJ2-7	TGCGCCAGCAGTCCCATCATAACGGGGGATAAGCGGTACTTC	CASSPIITGDKRYF
NA	NA	TRBV5-1	TRBJ2-1	TGCGCCAGCAGCTTACTACTAAATGAGCAGTTCTTC	CASSLLLNEQFF
NA	NA	TRBV7-9	TRBJ1-2	TGTGCCAGCAGCTTAGTCGTGGGAGTAAACGGTGTCTACACCTTC	CASSLVVGVNGVYTF
TRBD1	few	TRBV7-9	TRBJ2-5	TGTGCCAGCAGCCGTGGACAGGGGAACCAAGAGACCCAGTACTTC	CASSRGQGNQETQYF
NA	NA	TRBV7-2	TRBJ2-7	TGTGCCAGCAGCCCCCTTAGGAAGCACGAGCAGTACTTC	CASSPLRKHEQYF
NA	NA	TRBV7-9	TRBJ1-2	TGTGCCAGCAGCCCTCCAACTCTGGCAGGGAACTATGGCTACACCTTC	CASSPPTLAGNYGYTF
NA	few	TRBV10-3	TRBJ1-2	TGTGCCATCAGTGAGTCTCAATTGGATAGCTACACCTTC	CAISESQLDSYTF
NA	few	TRBV6-2/TRBV6-3	TRBJ1-2	TGTGCCAGCCGAACTATCGGTGGCTACACCTTC	CASRTIGGYTF
TRBD1	NA	TRBV30	TRBJ2-1	TGTGCCTCCACCGGGACAGGGGGCTACAATGAGCAGTTCTTC	CASTGTGGYNEQFF
TRBD2	few	TRBV4-3	TRBJ2-1	TGCGCCAGCAGCCAAGAGCCCAGCGGGGGGGCCGATGAGCAGTTCTTC	CASSQEPSGGADEQFF
NA	NA	TRBV30	TRBJ1-6	TGTGCCTGGAGTAGGCTCCAGGGTAGCTCACCCCTCCACTTT	CAWSRLQGSSPLHF
TRBD1	many	TRBV20-1	TRBJ2-3	TGCAGTGCTAGAGGGACAGGGGGCACAGATACGCAGTATTTT	CSARGTGGTDTQYF
NA	NA	TRBV11-2	TRBJ1-6	TGTGCCAGCAGTACGACGACAGGTTTTAATTCACCCCTCCACTTT	CASSTTTGFNSPLHF
NA	few	TRBV6-1	TRBJ1-6	TGTGCCAGCAGTGAAATCCAGGTTAATTCACCCCTCCACTTT	CASSEIQVNSPLHF
TRBD1	NA	TRBV29-1	TRBJ2-7	TGCAGCGTGAGACGACAGGGCCCCGAGCAGTACTTC	CSVRRQGPEQYF
TRBD1	NA	TRBV7-2	TRBJ1-4	TGTGCCAGCAGCTGGGGACAGGGGATCACTAATGAAAAACTGTTTTTT	CASSWGQGITNEKLFF
NA	NA	TRBV29-1	TRBJ2-1	TGCAGCGTTGAAGAGGTCGCGACAGGAACAACCTACAATGAGCAGTTCTTC	CSVEEVATGTTYNEQFF
NA	NA	TRBV3-1	TRBJ2-7	TGTGCCAGCAGCCTGAGGCCAGTCCACGAGCAGTACTTC	CASSLRPVHEQYF
TRBD2	many	TRBV20-1	TRBJ2-3	TGCAGTGCTAAGGTTTCGGGACTAGCGTACACAGATACGCAGTATTTT	CSAKVSGLAYTDTQYF
TRBD2	NA	TRBV24-1	TRBJ2-1	TGTGCCACCAGTGATTTGCGTCTAGCGGGATACAATGAGCAGTTCTTC	CATSDLRLAGYNEQFF
NA	few	TRBV27	TRBJ2-7	TGTGCCAGCAGGCGTACGAACTCCTACGAGCAGTACTTC	CASRRTNSYEQYF
NA	many	TRBV6-5	TRBJ1-2	TGTGCCAGCAGTTACTCGTGGCAGGCAGTCGGTGGCTACACCTTC	CASSYSWQAVGGYTF
NA	many	TRBV28	TRBJ2-7	TGTGCCAGCAGCTTAGTTAGCTACGAGCAGTACTTC	CASSLVSYEQYF
NA	NA	TRBV5-4	TRBJ2-5	TGTGCCAGCAGCGGGATCCAAGAGACCCAGTACTTC	CASSGIQETQYF
NA	NA	TRBV18	TRBJ2-1	TGTGCCAGCTCACCACCGACTAGCTCCTACAATGAGCAGTTCTTC	CASSPPTSSYNEQFF
NA	few	TRBV15	TRBJ1-2	TGTGCCACCAGCAGGGGGGGGGTCATGTATGGCTACACCTTC	CATSRGGVMYGYTF
NA	NA	TRBV7-2	TRBJ1-3	TGTGCCAGCAGAAGGGCGGGGACCTTCGGAAACACCATATATTTT	CASRRAGTFGNTIYF
TRBD1	NA	TRBV20-1	TRBJ1-2	TGCAGTGCTATGGGAGACAGGGACTATGGCTACACCTTC	CSAMGDRDYGYTF
NA	few	TRBV12-3/TRBV12-4	TRBJ2-5	TGTGCCAGCAGTTTAGCGGCAGGGGTCCAAGAGACCCAGTACTTC	CASSLAAGVQETQYF
NA	many	TRBV7-9	TRBJ1-1	TGTGCCAGCAGGAGCTTACTGATGAACACTGAAGCTTTCTTT	CASRSLLMNTEAFF
NA	few	TRBV5-5	TRBJ1-5	TGTGCCAGCAGCCCCCGATATACTCAGCCCCAGCATTTT	CASSPRYTQPQHF
TRBD1	NA	TRBV19	TRBJ2-2	TGTGCCAGTAGTATAGTGGGACAGGGTCGCACCGGGGAGCTGTTTTTT	CASSIVGQGRTGELFF
NA	few	TRBV4-3	TRBJ2-2	TGCGCCAGCAGCCAGGAATTTTCGGGGTTGCGGAACACCGGGGAGCTGTTTTTT	CASSQEFSGLRNTGELFF
NA	few	TRBV29-1	TRBJ1-2	TGCAGCGTTGAAGATTGGACCTTGGGCTATGGCTACACCTTC	CSVEDWTLGYGYTF
NA	many	TRBV11-2	TRBJ1-1	TGTGCCAGCAGCTTTCAGGGGAACACTGAAGCTTTCTTT	CASSFQGNTEAFF
NA	NA	TRBV11-1	TRBJ2-6	TGTGCCAGCAGCTTAGGCACAGGGCTCGTCCTGACTTTC	CASSLGTGLVLTF
TRBD1	NA	TRBV12-3/TRBV12-4	TRBJ1-5	TGTGCCAGCAGTTTGCAGGGGGTCGGATCGGCCCAGCATTTT	CASSLQGVGSAQHF
NA	few	TRBV28	TRBJ1-1	TGTGCCAGCAAGCCAGGGCATCTGGTGAACACTGAAGCTTTCTTT	CASKPGHLVNTEAFF
TRBD1	many	TRBV12-3/TRBV12-4	TRBJ1-2	TGTGCCAGCAGTCTGCGGACAGGGGGAGATGGCTACACCTTC	CASSLRTGGDGYTF
NA	NA	TRBV6-2/TRBV6-3	TRBJ2-4	TGTGCCAGCAGTTTTCACAGGGAAAAACCAGCGGAAGCCAAAAACATTCAGTACTTC	CASSFHREKPAEAKNIQYF
NA	NA	TRBV2	TRBJ2-5	TGTGCCAGCAGTGTATGGACCATCCAAGAGACCCAGTACTTC	CASSVWTIQETQYF
NA	NA	TRBV15	TRBJ1-4	TGTGCCACCAGCCCGGGAACACAAGGGACTAATGAAAAACTGTTTTTT	CATSPGTQGTNEKLFF
TRBD1	few	TRBV15	TRBJ1-2	TGTGCCACCAGCAGAGATCGGACAGGGCTCGGCCTTATCTATGGCTACACCTTC	CATSRDRTGLGLIYGYTF
TRBD2	NA	TRBV29-1	TRBJ2-7	TGCAGCGTTGAGGCTGGGACTAGCGGGAGTAGGTACGAGCAGTACTTC	CSVEAGTSGSRYEQYF
NA	NA	TRBV6-6	TRBJ2-1	TGTGCCAGCAGAAAAGGGGGAGGGAATGAGCAGTTCTTC	CASRKGGGNEQFF